The 27 T cell receptor beta chains below all came from one sample that was sequenced in a study of T cells in Graves' hyperthyroidism and ophthalmopathy. TCR beta CDR3 regions were amplified from RNA transcripts. The TCR CDR3 first-round RT-PCR relied on the HTBI primer set. TCRdb called the multiplex PCR reads again in MiXCR, with one record for every CDR3 protein. The sample consists of a few hundred thousand distinct CDR3 sequences, around a sixth of them appearing once. Sequenced sample: blood. The receptors originated from a woman aged 30 to 39 with Graves' hyperthyroidism.

In its sample, this clonotype was seen many times. The genes are TRBV7-2 and TRBJ2-7; 9 bases agree with TRBD1. Trimming cost V 0 bases and J 7 bases; bases outside gene matches: 4. CDR3 size: 14 residues. CDR1 SGHTA and CDR2 FQGNSA come from the germline V gene. The CDR3, as DNA: TGTGCCAGCAGCTTAGCACAGGGGGCGATGGAGCAGTACTTC. Its protein product is CASSLAQGAMEQYF.

In its sample, this clonotype was seen a few times. This chain uses TRBV9 with TRBJ2-7, with a weak D call TRBD2 (5 bases). Trimming shortened V by 0 bases and J by 6 bases, and 13 bases separated the two germline ends. This CDR3 contains 14 residues. In germline, CDR1 is SGDLS, CDR2 YYNGEE. The CDR3: CASSVEVGESEQYF. CDR3 bases: TGTGCCAGCAGCGTAGAGGTGGGAGAATCCGAGCAGTACTTC.

This clonotype was picked up a small number of times. The gene calls are TRBV19 and TRBJ2-3; TRBD2 agrees at 7 bases. The trim removed 3 bases at V and 4 bases at J, leaving 13 bases unmatched. Germline V gene data show CDR1 as LNHDA and CDR2 as SQIVND (reference sequence). This CDR3 region has 17 residues. Written as DNA, the CDR3 is TGTGCCAGTAGTATCTCGTTCCGCGGGAGTACCCCAGATACGCAGTATTTT. Its protein product is CASSISFRGSTPDTQYF.

This clonotype has ten or more counts. The chain uses TRBV7-2 and TRBJ2-7; TRBD2 is a possible D gene (7 bases). Deletions cut 1 base from V and 7 bases from J, with 17 bases between. The CDR3 is 15 amino acids. Germline lookup yields CDR1 SGHTA and CDR2 FQGNSA. The CDR3 bases are TGTGCCAGCAGCTTAGAGGGGGGGACGAACGGGGAGCAGTACTTC. Amino acid sequence: CASSLEGGTNGEQYF. The full variable domain, completed using reference TRBV7-2 and TRBJ2-7, is GAGVSQSPSNKVTEKGKDVELRCDPISGHTALYWYRQSLGQGLEFLIYFQGNSAPDKSGLPSDRFSAERTGGSVSTLTIQRTQQEDSAVYLCASSLEGGTNGEQYFGPGTRLTVT.

The chain uses TRBV11-2 and TRBJ2-3, with D possibly being TRBD2 (6 bases). CDR3 length equals 15 residues. V lost 3 bases, J lost 4 bases, and 14 bases lay in between. CDR1 SGHAT and CDR2 FQNNGV come from the germline V gene. The CDR3 region is CASSLYFGEADTQYF. In DNA form, the CDR3 reads TGTGCCAGCAGCTTGTATTTTGGGGAGGCAGATACGCAGTATTTT.

This clonotype showed up just a few times. The chain employs TRBV12-5 and TRBJ1-5; D is ambiguous. With 0 bases removed from V and 5 bases from J, the gap between germline ends came to 17 bases. The CDR3 is made up of 17 amino acids. Germline V gives CDR1 LGHNT, CDR2 FRNRAP. CDR3 protein: CASGLVRAPLGDQPQHF. The CDR3 coding sequence is TGTGCTAGTGGTTTGGTTCGGGCTCCTCTGGGAGATCAGCCCCAGCATTTT.

The chain links TRBV20-1 to TRBJ1-3, with a possible D match to TRBD1 (6 bases). The CDR3 covers 14 residues. The germline V gene encodes CDR1 DFQATT and CDR2 SNEGSKA (reference sequence). V was clipped by 0 bases and J by 7 bases, with 13 bases between them. This CDR3 reads CSARDHGQSNTIYF. In nucleotides, the CDR3 is TGCAGTGCTAGAGACCACGGACAGTCTAACACCATATATTTT.

The chain is built from TRBV6-2 or TRBV6-3 and TRBJ2-3; the D gene is possibly TRBD2 (6 bases). This CDR3 spans 14 amino acids. The germline V gene encodes CDR1 MNHEY and CDR2 SVGEGT. V was shortened by 4 bases and J by 2 bases, with 10 bases between the two germline ends. The CDR3 DNA sequence: TGTGCCAGCAGTTCCCGGGACTTCACAGATACGCAGTATTTT. It encodes CASSSRDFTDTQYF.

V gene TRBV12-3 or TRBV12-4 combines with J gene TRBJ2-1, with unresolved D. V was clipped by 7 bases and J by 3 bases, with 22 bases between them. The CDR3 loop spans 17 amino acids. The CDR3 is CASNLDARLTNYNEQFF. The DNA for the CDR3 is TGTGCCAGCAACCTGGACGCTCGTCTTACCAACTACAATGAGCAGTTCTTC.

This sequence joins TRBV27 and TRBJ1-1; the D gene is possibly TRBD1 (5 bases). Per the germline V gene, CDR1 is MNHEY and CDR2 is SMNVEV (reference sequence). This CDR3 spans 13 amino acids. V was clipped by 2 bases and J by 8 bases, with 12 bases between them. CDR3 in amino acids: CASSLPNRREAFF. For the CDR3, the DNA is TGTGCCAGCAGTTTACCCAACAGGCGGGAAGCTTTCTTT.

In DNA, the CDR3 is TGTGCCAGCAGTTTATCCCCTCCGGACAGTAGCAATCAGCCCCAGCATTTT. This encodes CASSLSPPDSSNQPQHF. The chain carries TRBV27 and TRBJ1-5; tentatively, D is TRBD1 (6 bases). With 0 bases removed from V and 0 bases from J, the gap between germline ends came to 12 bases. In germline, CDR1 is MNHEY, CDR2 SMNVEV (reference sequence). This CDR3 is 17 amino acids long.

This clonotype came up many times. This rearrangement joins TRBV20-1 to TRBJ2-7; 13 bases map to TRBD2. V shed 8 bases, J shed 6 bases, and the junction held 10 bases outside the gene matches. The CDR3 contains 14 residues. Looked up from germline, CDR1 is DFQATT and CDR2 is SNEGSKA (reference sequence). The CDR3, as DNA: TGCAGTCCTGGACTAGCGGGAGAACCACGCGAGCAGTACTTC. As protein: CSPGLAGEPREQYF.

Many counts were recorded for this clonotype. The chain has TRBV6-6 and TRBJ2-1; D not certain. Trimming cost V 2 bases and J 0 bases, with 8 bases left between them. Germline values: CDR1 MNHNY, CDR2 SVGAGI (reference sequence). The length of the CDR3 is 15 residues. The CDR3 bases are TGTGCCAGCAGTTACGGAACAAGCTCCTACAATGAGCAGTTCTTC. Amino acid sequence: CASSYGTSSYNEQFF.

This clonotype was picked up many times. The J gene is TRBJ2-6, the V gene TRBV2; no firm D call. Looked up from germline, CDR1 is SNHLY and CDR2 is FYNNEI. V lost 5 bases and J lost 2, with 10 bases in between. This CDR3 has 15 amino acids. The CDR3 loop is CASSFSSAGANVLTF. In nucleotides, the CDR3 is TGTGCCAGCAGTTTCTCATCGGCTGGGGCCAACGTCCTGACTTTC.

This clonotype was found a few times. The J gene is TRBJ2-7, the V gene TRBV5-8, with TRBD2 matching over 7 bases. Germline CDR1 reads SGHTS; CDR2 reads YDEGEE. This CDR3 is 16 amino acids long. V dropped 3 bases and J dropped 1; count of bases not matched to a gene: 10. CDR3 residues: CASSSSGEGWSYEQYF. The DNA of the CDR3 is TGTGCCAGCAGCTCGTCTGGGGAGGGGTGGTCCTACGAGCAGTACTTC. Using reference TRBV5-8 and TRBJ2-7 for the parts outside the CDR3, the full variable domain is EAGVTQSPTHLIKTRGQQATLRCSPISGHTSVYWYQQALGLGLQFLLWYDEGEERNRGNFPPRFSGRQFPNYSSELNVNALELEDSALYLCASSSSGEGWSYEQYFGPGTRLTVT.

This clonotype was seen a few times. The chain has TRBV18 and TRBJ1-1, with D unclear. V was pared by 3 bases and J by 4 bases, with 9 bases between. CDR1 is KGHSH and CDR2 is LQKENI in the germline V gene. This CDR3 is built from 13 residues. CDR3 sequence reads: CASSPIEGTEAFF. CDR3 DNA sequence: TGTGCCAGCTCACCCATAGAGGGCACTGAAGCTTTCTTT.

This clonotype was recorded a few times. The chain uses TRBV6-6 and TRBJ1-2; D is uncertain. The CDR3 covers 12 residues. V lost 0 bases, J lost 8 bases, and 7 bases lay in between. From germline, CDR1 is MNHNY and CDR2 SVGAGI (reference sequence). CDR3 loop: CASSYSGIGYTF. The CDR3 coding sequence is TGTGCCAGCAGTTACTCAGGGATCGGCTACACCTTC.

This clonotype occurred many times. V and J are TRBV2 and TRBJ1-1; D uncertain. The CDR3 has 14 residues. V gave up 3 bases and J gave up 2 bases, with 10 bases separating them. CDR1 SNHLY and CDR2 FYNNEI come from the germline V gene. The CDR3 nucleotides are TGTGCCAGCAGTGACCAATCGGTTAACACTGAAGCTTTCTTT. Protein product: CASSDQSVNTEAFF.

This clonotype has a handful of counts. This may be a read error, as it is one base from a much larger clone. The chain combines TRBV2 with TRBJ1-1; a weak D match, TRBD1 (5 bases). V was trimmed by 5 bases and J by 3 bases, leaving 10 bases between them. CDR1 is SNHLY and CDR2 is FYNNEI in the germline V gene. This CDR3 has 13 residues. The DNA for the CDR3 is TGTGCCAGCAGTCCCAGGGTAGACACTGAAGCTTTCTTT. Protein: CASSPRVDTEAFF.

This clonotype was found a few times. This rearrangement joins TRBV4-3 to TRBJ1-5; D not certain. CDR3 length: 14 residues. Looked up from germline, CDR1 is LGHNA and CDR2 is YSLEER. V was cut by 0 bases and J by 6 bases, with 9 bases left in between. CDR3 coding DNA: TGCGCCAGCAGCCAAGATATACGTCCTCAGCCCCAGCATTTT. Protein: CASSQDIRPQPQHF.

This clonotype came up many times. The V call is TRBV20-1, the J call TRBJ2-7; D unclear. The V gene's germline CDR1 is DFQATT and CDR2 SNEGSKA (reference sequence). The CDR3 has 14 residues. Trimming shortened V by 0 bases and J by 3 bases, and 12 bases separated the two germline ends. The CDR3 spells CSARDGSGNYEQYF. CDR3 DNA: TGCAGTGCTAGAGATGGCTCAGGAAACTACGAGCAGTACTTC.

This clonotype was recorded at least ten times. V is TRBV7-2 and J is TRBJ1-5; 10 bases line up with TRBD1. This CDR3 is 17 amino acids long. The germline gives CDR1 SGHTA, CDR2 FQGNSA. The J segment lost 0 bases and the V segment lost 0 bases, leaving 2 bases of the junction unmatched. CDR3 nucleotide sequence: TGTGCCAGCAGCTTAGCGGGGACAGGGGTTAGCAATCAGCCCCAGCATTTT. Amino acid sequence: CASSLAGTGVSNQPQHF.

Many counts were recorded for this clonotype. V usage is TRBV16 and J usage is TRBJ1-5, with D unclear. This CDR3 is 15 amino acids long. The V end lost 0 bases, the J end lost 2 bases, and 8 bases lay between the germline ends. CDR1 is KGHSY and CDR2 is FQNENV in the germline V gene. The DNA of the CDR3 is TGTGCCAGCAGCCAATCAGGGTTGCGCAATCAGCCCCAGCATTTT. Translation: CASSQSGLRNQPQHF.

This clonotype was counted ten times or more. This chain connects TRBV20-1 to TRBJ1-1; no clear D gene. Germline V gene data show CDR1 as DFQATT and CDR2 as SNEGSKA (reference sequence). The CDR3 sequence is 13 residues long. The germline V and J ends were trimmed by 0 bases and 2 bases, with 7 bases remaining between them. CDR3 protein: CSARDLGNTEAFF. CDR3 coding DNA: TGCAGTGCTAGAGATCTGGGTAACACTGAAGCTTTCTTT.

This clonotype was detected many times. The V call is TRBV11-2, the J call TRBJ2-5; 9 positions agree with TRBD2. V lost 2 bases to trimming and J lost 2 bases; unmatched junction nucleotides: 9. The CDR3 contains 17 residues. Per germline, CDR1 SGHAT and CDR2 FQNNGV. The CDR3 DNA sequence: TGTGCCAGCAGCTTAAGGGGTAGCGGGAGCACACAAGAGACCCAGTACTTC. Encoded protein: CASSLRGSGSTQETQYF.

This clonotype was recorded many times. The V gene is TRBV7-2, the J gene TRBJ2-3; 10 bases agree with TRBD2. Germline CDR1 SGHTA, CDR2 FQGNSA. V lost 3 bases to trimming and J lost 1 base; unmatched junction nucleotides: 16. The CDR3 covers 20 residues. The CDR3 loop reads CASSFKAATSGYSGTDTQYF. In DNA form, the CDR3 reads TGTGCCAGCAGCTTCAAAGCCGCGACTAGCGGGTACTCTGGCACAGATACGCAGTATTTT.

This clonotype was observed at least ten times. J is TRBJ2-3 and V is TRBV30; TRBD2 agrees at 8 bases. Germline loops: CDR1 GTSNPN, CDR2 SVGIG (reference sequence). This CDR3 has 15 residues. V gave up 0 bases and J gave up 4 bases; unmatched junction bases: 6. The CDR3 DNA is TGTGCCTGGAGTGTAAGCGGGAGAGGGGCAGATACGCAGTATTTT. It yields the protein CAWSVSGRGADTQYF. Complete variable domain (other parts from reference TRBV30 and TRBJ2-3): SQTIHQWPATLVQPVGSPLSLECTVEGTSNPNLYWYRQAAGRGLQLLFYSVGIGQISSEVPQNLSASRPQDRQFILSSKKLLLSDSGFYLCAWSVSGRGADTQYFGPGTRLTVL.